This T cell receptor (beta chain) originates from a study of blood T cell repertoires in COVID-19. Overall study: Some COVID-19 samples were acute and others convalescent; all came from the United States, Italy and Spain. PBMCs, B-cell-depleted T cells, or T cells were the source of the cDNA or gDNA that made up the material.

The CDR3 runs to 15 residues. Per the authors' pipeline: For nucleated cells, counts were estimated from reference gene primer amplification. The data were produced by immunoSEQ multiplex PCR, yet TCRdb's version contains in-frame clones alone and is incomplete. That table furnishes V, J and clone size, whereas the DNA furnished D and trimming. The sample includes approximately 130,000 clones, about nine tenths of them seen just once. The chain combines TRBV21-1 with TRBJ1-1; TRBD1, the table's D call, was not compared with the DNA. TRBV21-1 is given as a pseudogene. The TCR originated in a man in his fifties or sixties with active COVID-19. Material for sequencing was peripheral blood. CDR3: CASSTRDSGNTEAFF. In DNA, the CDR3 is TGTGCCAGCAGCACACGGGACAGCGGGAACACTGAAGCTTTCTTT.